This section outlines one TCR beta chain sequence together with its context. Its antigen is unidentified. This CDR3 contains 16 residues. Trimming stripped 7 bases from V and 1 base from J, with 20 bases between. CDR1 and CDR2 (germline): SGHRS, YFSETQ. The data originate from a study of graft-versus-host responses after intestinal transplantation. Study in general: Anti-thymocyte globulin was used for induction in all recipients, who then took tacrolimus and steroids for about three years.

Whole-study findings and limits: The highest levels of circulating GvH clones went along with early declines in HvG clones after transplant.

Here immunoSEQ multiplex PCR was the method, and the copy in TCRdb shows in-frame clones only, minus some. The sample carries tens of thousands of clones, 94% recorded once. This receptor was obtained from a human donor who was the organ donor for an intestinal transplant. The rearrangement uses TRBV5-1 and TRBJ2-5; D remains unclear. Specimen: unstimulated CD4+ T cells sorted from spleen or lymph node cells, collected before transplant. CDR3 DNA sequence: TGCGCCAGCTCACCACCCCTGGCGGCTACCCAAGAGACCCAGTACTTC. Encoded protein: CASSPPLAATQETQYF.